This T cell receptor (beta chain) came from a study of cytomegalovirus exposure and HLA in healthy donors. The PCR used 60 Vbeta and 13 Jbeta primers. Libraries were prepared by immunoSEQ multiplex PCR; TCRdb keeps only in-frame clonotypes and omits some of them. The data hold about 170,000 clones, with more than 80% observed a single time. Study conclusions and caveats: Later analysis associated a missense DCLRE1C variant with TCR beta V- and J-gene trimming.

Turning to this clone: The antigen is unknown.

CDR1 is GTSNPN and CDR2 is SVGIG in the germline V gene (reference sequence). This CDR3 is built from 13 residues. V dropped 3 bases and J dropped 5; count of bases not matched to a gene: 5. The J gene is TRBJ2-5, the V gene TRBV30, with 8 positions matching TRBD1. The sequenced sample consisted of PBMCs. The receptor comes from a woman in her late teens or twenties in good health and CMV-seronegative. CDR3 sequence reads: CAWRDRVGETQYF. CDR3 bases: TGTGCCTGGAGGGACAGGGTAGGCGAGACCCAGTACTTC.